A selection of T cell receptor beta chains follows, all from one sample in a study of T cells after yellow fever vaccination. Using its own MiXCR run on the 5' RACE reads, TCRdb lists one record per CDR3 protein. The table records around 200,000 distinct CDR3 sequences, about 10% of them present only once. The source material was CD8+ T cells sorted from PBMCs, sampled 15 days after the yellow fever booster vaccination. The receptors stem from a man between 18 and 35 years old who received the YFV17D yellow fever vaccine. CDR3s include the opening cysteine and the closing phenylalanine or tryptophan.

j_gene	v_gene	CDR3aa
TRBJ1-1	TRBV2	CAHRDGSNTEAFF
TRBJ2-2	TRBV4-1	CASRGTGELFF
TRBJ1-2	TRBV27	CASSSGLYGYTF
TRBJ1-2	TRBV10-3	CAITSGTGNYGYTF
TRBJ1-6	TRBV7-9	CASSGDSYNSPLHF
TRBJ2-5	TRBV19	CASSPYPQETQYF
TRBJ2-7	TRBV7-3	CASSSSGTQESEQYF
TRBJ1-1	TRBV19	CASSKTTGTEAFF
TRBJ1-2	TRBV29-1	CSVERDRGLSYGYTF
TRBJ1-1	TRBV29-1	CSVFWSAEAFF
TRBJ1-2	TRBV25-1	CASSERGDGYTF
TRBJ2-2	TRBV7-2	CASSSIPRDIASVELFF
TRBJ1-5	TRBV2	CASSVGQYSNQPQHF
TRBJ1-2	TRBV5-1	CASSKVGAARGYTF
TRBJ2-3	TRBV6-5	CASRLRQGDTQYF
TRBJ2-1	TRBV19	CASKMGRGLFNEQFF
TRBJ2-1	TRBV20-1	CSAYGEPSSYNEQFF
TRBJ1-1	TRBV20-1	CSAREAGETEAFF
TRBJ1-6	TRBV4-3	CASSQDGWSPLHF
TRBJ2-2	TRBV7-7	CASSLAPGGQSTGELFF
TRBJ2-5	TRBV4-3	CASSRGVMETQYF
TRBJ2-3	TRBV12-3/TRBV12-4	CASNQEGASTDTQYF
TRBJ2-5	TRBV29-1	CSVLWAHQETQYF
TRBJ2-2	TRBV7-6	CASFPTGANTGELFF
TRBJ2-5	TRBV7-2	CASSLISGGAQIQETQYF
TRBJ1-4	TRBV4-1	CASSQDGAGIWSEKLFF
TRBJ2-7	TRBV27	CASSHGRTSGYEQYF
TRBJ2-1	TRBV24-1	CATSDFGDNEQFF
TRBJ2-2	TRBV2	CASRENTGELFF
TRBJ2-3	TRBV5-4	CASQTSGGGVDTQYF
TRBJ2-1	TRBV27	CASSLLESYNEQFF
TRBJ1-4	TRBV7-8	CASSHSGGANEKLFF
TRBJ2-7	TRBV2	CASSESRSYEQYF
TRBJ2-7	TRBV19	CASRTSDSGYYEQYF
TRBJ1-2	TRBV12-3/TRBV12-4	CASSLTTGYGYTF
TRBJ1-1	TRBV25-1	CASSELEYTEAFF
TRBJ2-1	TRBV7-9	CASSRGPGDEQFF